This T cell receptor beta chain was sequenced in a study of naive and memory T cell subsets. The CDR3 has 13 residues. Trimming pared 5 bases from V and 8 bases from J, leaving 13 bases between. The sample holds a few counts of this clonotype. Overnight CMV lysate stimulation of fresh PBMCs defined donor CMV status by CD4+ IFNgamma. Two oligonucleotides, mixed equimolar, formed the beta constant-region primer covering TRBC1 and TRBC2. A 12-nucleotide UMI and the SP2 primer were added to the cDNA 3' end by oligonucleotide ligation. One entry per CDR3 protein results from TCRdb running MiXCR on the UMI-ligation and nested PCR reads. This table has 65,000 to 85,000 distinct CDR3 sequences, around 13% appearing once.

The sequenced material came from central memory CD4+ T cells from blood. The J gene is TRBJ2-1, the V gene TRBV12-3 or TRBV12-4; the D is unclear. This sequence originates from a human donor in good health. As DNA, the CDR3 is TGTGCCAGCAGTACTCCTCCCCTGGATGAGCAGTTCTTC. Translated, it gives CASSTPPLDEQFF.